The T cell receptor (beta chain) under discussion was sequenced for a study of Tregs in tolerant kidney transplant recipients. Only in-frame clones appear in the TCRdb table, and some are missing; sequencing was by immunoSEQ multiplex PCR. The sample contains roughly 99,000 clones, over 85% of which appear only once. The CDR3 contains 14 residues. V was clipped by 3 bases and J by 0 bases, with 6 bases between them. The V gene's germline CDR1 is LNHDA and CDR2 SQIVND (reference sequence). As to this clone: Its specificity is not known.

Study-level results: Antigen-driven expansion was suggested because donor-specific Tregs expanded more than all Tregs in tolerant patients. The most relevant donor-specific Treg TCRbeta repertoire apparently came from expansion with activated donor B cells.

Sequenced here: CD4+ T cells from blood, sampled before the transplant. The V call is TRBV19, the J call TRBJ1-5; D possibly corresponds to TRBD1 (6 bases). This clonotype originated in a human donor who received a combined kidney and bone marrow transplant. CDR3 DNA sequence: TGTGCCAGTAGTATGGGACATAGCAATCAGCCCCAGCATTTT. Translated, it gives CASSMGHSNQPQHF.